This TCR beta chain was found in a study of blood T cell repertoires in COVID-19. Overall study context: Collection of acute and convalescent COVID-19 samples took place in the United States, Italy and Spain. From T cells, B-cell-depleted T cells, or PBMCs came the material, which was cDNA or gDNA.

The J segment lost 8 bases and the V segment lost 2 bases, leaving 6 bases of the junction unmatched. Looked up from germline, CDR1 is PRHDT and CDR2 is FYEKMQ (reference sequence). The length of the CDR3 is 14 residues. Participants reported their clinical history, and cohort assignment relied on those reports. This clone was found a few times. Per the authors' pipeline: Reference gene primer amplification gave estimated nucleated cell counts. Only in-frame clones appear in the TCRdb table, and some are missing; sequencing was by immunoSEQ multiplex PCR. V, J and clone size are those of that table, while D and trimming were read from the DNA. The sample has around 220,000 clones, about 90% seen once.

This TCR was sampled from a woman under 30 who had recovered from COVID-19. V is TRBV13 and J is TRBJ1-5, with 7 bases lining up with TRBD1. Input material: PBMCs or T cells enriched from blood (not recorded which). CDR3 DNA: TGTGCCAGCAGCTTAAAAGGGGGCATGGAGCCCCAGCATTTT. Protein product: CASSLKGGMEPQHF.